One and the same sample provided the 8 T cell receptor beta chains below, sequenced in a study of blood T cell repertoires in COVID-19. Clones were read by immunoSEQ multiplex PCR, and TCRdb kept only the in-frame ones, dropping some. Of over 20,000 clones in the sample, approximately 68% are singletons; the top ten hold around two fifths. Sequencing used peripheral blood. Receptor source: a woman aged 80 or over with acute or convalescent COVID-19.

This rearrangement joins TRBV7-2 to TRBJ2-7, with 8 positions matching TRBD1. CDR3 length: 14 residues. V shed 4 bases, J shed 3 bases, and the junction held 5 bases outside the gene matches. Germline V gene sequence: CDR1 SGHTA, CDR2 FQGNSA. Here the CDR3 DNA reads TGTGCCAGCAGCTCGGACAGGGTGAGCTACGAGCAGTACTTC. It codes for CASSSDRVSYEQYF.

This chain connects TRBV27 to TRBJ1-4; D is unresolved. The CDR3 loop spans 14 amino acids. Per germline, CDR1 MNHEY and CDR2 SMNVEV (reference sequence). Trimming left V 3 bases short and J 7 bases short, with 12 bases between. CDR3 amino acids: CASSLAGEGEKLFF. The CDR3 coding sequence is TGTGCCAGCAGTTTGGCGGGAGAGGGTGAAAAACTGTTTTTT.

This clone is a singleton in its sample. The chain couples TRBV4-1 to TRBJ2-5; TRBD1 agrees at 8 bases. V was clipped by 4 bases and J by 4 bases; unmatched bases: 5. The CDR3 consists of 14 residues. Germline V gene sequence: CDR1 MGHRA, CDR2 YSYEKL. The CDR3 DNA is TGCGCCAGCAGCCTGTCCAGGGGGCCAGAGACCCAGTACTTC. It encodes CASSLSRGPETQYF.

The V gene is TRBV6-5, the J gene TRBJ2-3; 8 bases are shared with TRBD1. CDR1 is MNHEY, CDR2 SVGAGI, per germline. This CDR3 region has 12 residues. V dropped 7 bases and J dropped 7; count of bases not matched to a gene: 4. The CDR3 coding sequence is TGTGCCAGCAAGCAGGGGGCATATACGCAGTATTTT. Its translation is CASKQGAYTQYF.

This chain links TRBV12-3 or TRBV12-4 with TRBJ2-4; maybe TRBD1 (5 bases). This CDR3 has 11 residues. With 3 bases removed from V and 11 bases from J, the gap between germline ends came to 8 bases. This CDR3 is CASSLMGLQYF. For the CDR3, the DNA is TGTGCCAGCAGTTTGATGGGGCTTCAGTACTTC.

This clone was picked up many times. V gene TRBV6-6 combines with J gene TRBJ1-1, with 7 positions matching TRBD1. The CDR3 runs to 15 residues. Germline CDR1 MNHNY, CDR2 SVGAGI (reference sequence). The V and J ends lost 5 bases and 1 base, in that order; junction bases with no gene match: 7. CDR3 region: CASSPGTERNTEAFF. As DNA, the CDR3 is TGTGCCAGCAGTCCCGGGACAGAGAGGAACACTGAAGCTTTCTTT.

For the CDR3, the DNA is TGTGCCAGCAGTTACTCGACAGGGTACGAGCAGTACTTC. Its translation: CASSYSTGYEQYF. The chain recombines TRBV6-5 with TRBJ2-7, with 7 positions matching TRBD1. Per germline, CDR1 MNHEY and CDR2 SVGAGI. Trimming took 0 bases from V and 4 from J; bases not matched to a gene: 0. The CDR3 runs 13 residues.

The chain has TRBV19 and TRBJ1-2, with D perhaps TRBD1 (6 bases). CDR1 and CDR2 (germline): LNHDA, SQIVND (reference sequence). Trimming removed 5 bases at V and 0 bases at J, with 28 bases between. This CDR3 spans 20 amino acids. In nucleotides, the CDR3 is TGTGCCAGTAGTGCCAGGACAGCTGCGGCTACAAACCCTACTAACTATGGCTACACCTTC. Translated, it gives CASSARTAAATNPTNYGYTF.